The rows below give T cell receptor beta chains drawn from one sample of a study of radiotherapy plus CTLA-4 blockade in lung cancer. Sequencing used immunoSEQ multiplex PCR; TCRdb keeps in-frame clones, though not all of them. The sample consists of around 45,000 clones, less than 75% of them appearing once. The specimen comprised peripheral blood, sampled from a patient treated with radiotherapy plus ipilimumab. Receptors were obtained from a human donor with non-small cell lung cancer who had a partial response to radiotherapy plus ipilimumab. CDR3s include the opening cysteine and the closing phenylalanine or tryptophan. D genes are given only for firm matches. Clone size is stated in some rows and not others, as once, few, many or a class when expanded.

D gene	V gene	CDR3 length	clone size	CDR3 protein
-	TRBV15	14	-	CATSRDTAGTEAFF
-	TRBV4-2	14	-	CASSQQRAAYEQYF
TRBD1	TRBV6-5	14	few	CASRPDRVGTEAFF
-	TRBV5-1	14	-	CASSWAGENSPLHF
TRBD1	TRBV7-9	14	-	CASSSGTGVSGYTF
TRBD1	TRBV2	13	-	CASSRDSNSPLHF
TRBD2	TRBV27	12	few	CASSLTSGKQYF
TRBD2	TRBV5-6	15	once	CASSLDPSGRYEQYF
TRBD1	TRBV5-1	14	-	CASSARQGRSEAFF
-	TRBV18	14	many	CASPIQGYAGELFF
-	TRBV7-2	14	-	CASSPNSGGETQYF
-	TRBV11-2	13	-	CASSPEVVDTQYF
-	TRBV6-5	14	-	CASSYSAEHYGYTF
TRBD2	TRBV7-9	18	medium-sized	CASSSGTSGGFSSYEQYF
TRBD1	TRBV6-1	14	once	CASSRGQGAGEQYF
-	TRBV11-2	13	-	CASSAGVQETQYF
TRBD1	TRBV5-6	15	-	CASSPGGEGDYGYTF
TRBD2	TRBV10-3	17	-	CAISETTSGRNSYEQYF
-	TRBV7-2	12	few	CASSLTGGGYTF
-	TRBV18	13	few	CASSLGGDTEAFF
-	TRBV5-1	14	few	CASSTQGFADTQYF
TRBD2	TRBV10-3	15	once	CAISLAGGPTDTQYF
TRBD1	TRBV6-5	14	few	CASSATGGDTEAFF
-	TRBV4-1	14	-	CASSQEAFSDTQYF
-	TRBV5-6	16	once	CASSHPTAKSSYEQYF
-	TRBV7-9	14	-	CASSLGTDNEKLFF
-	TRBV6-4	14	-	CASSEVSGLPEQFF
-	TRBV7-2	11	-	CASSFGHGYTF
TRBD1	TRBV5-1	15	-	CASSFLGQGQGEQYF
TRBD1	TRBV6-5	14	few	CATGTGGGRTEAFF
TRBD1	TRBV27	14	-	CASGSDRSAYEQYF
-	TRBV6-6	13	-	CASSLDRSYEQYF
-	TRBV5-1	14	-	CASSLADWSGELFF
TRBD2	TRBV29-1	15	-	CSVEASGGASETQYF
TRBD1	TRBV6-6	13	few	CASRPTGGDGYTF
TRBD2	TRBV29-1	15	-	CSVGMGLAGGNEQFF
-	TRBV27	14	-	CASSLSQGTSPLHF
TRBD2	TRBV7-9	15	-	CASSLFSAGADTQYF
-	TRBV5-5	11	once	CASTLTDTQYF
TRBD1	TRBV10-1	13	few	CASRRGPEEKLFF
-	TRBV11-2	13	-	CASSLPGIGGYTF
TRBD1	TRBV5-4	17	-	CASSLIRDRGHNNEQFF
-	TRBV6-1	16	-	CASSASSGYSNQPQHF
TRBD2	TRBV2	13	few	CASSYGTSGEQYF
TRBD1	TRBV6-1	12	few	CASSRQGHEQYF
TRBD1	TRBV19	16	-	CASSIWWRGPDQPQHF
TRBD2	TRBV6-1	15	-	CASERASGISYEQYF
TRBD2	TRBV19	17	-	CASSLRLAGGNYNEQFF
TRBD2	TRBV5-6	15	-	CASSLLGGGSYEQYF
-	TRBV6-5	13	-	CASSYRGRGEAFF